This TCR beta chain comes out of a study of T cell responses to AZD1222 COVID-19 vaccine. Germline CDR1 and CDR2: MNHEY and SVGAGI. This CDR3 has 16 residues. Germline trimming cut 0 bases from V and 6 bases from J; bases unmatched to any gene: 4. Both about-4-week and about-12-week second-dose recipients were combined. TCRdb's copy holds only in-frame clones and misses some; the assay was immunoSEQ multiplex PCR. The sample holds around 120,000 clones; 85% to 95% are singletons and the top ten take 4.5% to 6%. Overall study findings and caveats: Epitopes outside B.1.351 and B.1.1.7 mutated regions reportedly drew nearly half of spike TCRs.

On this clone itself: Antigen unknown.

The chain couples TRBV6-5 to TRBJ1-5; 11 bases map to TRBD1. This sequence was found in an adult who received the AZD1222 COVID-19 vaccine. Sample: peripheral blood, taken 28 days after the second AZD1222 dose. The CDR3 protein is CASSYSGQGGAQPQHF. The DNA for the CDR3 is TGTGCCAGCAGTTACTCGGGACAGGGGGGCGCTCAGCCCCAGCATTTT.